The clone carrying this TCR beta chain has ten or more counts. The sample comes from a study of kidney transplant recipient with SARS-CoV-2 infection. V gave up 4 bases and J gave up 5 bases, with 17 bases separating them. The length of the CDR3 is 16 residues. Germline V lookup: CDR1 LNHDA, CDR2 SQIVND (reference sequence). TCRdb re-analysed the reads in MiXCR, keeping a single row per CDR3 protein. Counted here are 200,000 to 300,000 distinct CDR3 sequences, around 26% occurring once; the ten biggest clones make up nearly 7.5%. The clonotype comes from a male patient aged 25 to 39 who had COVID-19 and was a kidney transplant recipient. The T cells may partly be graft donor cells. The chain combines TRBV19 with TRBJ1-4; tentatively, D is TRBD1 (5 bases). The sequences come from a blood sample, collected at baseline and between days 110 and 120 from a kidney transplant recipient. CDR3 sequence (DNA): TGTGCCAGTAGTAGGGCCGGACAAGGATTAAATGAAAAACTGTTTTTT. This encodes CASSRAGQGLNEKLFF.